This T cell receptor beta chain was captured by sequencing in a study of shared clonotypes between healthy human individuals. Study background: Researchers assigned three CD4 naive, three CD4 memory, two CD8 naive and one CD8 memory plate to each donor.

Method: immunoSEQ multiplex PCR; TCRdb's copy keeps in-frame clones and lacks some. This sample has 2 million to 3 million clones; 93% occur once, and the top ten carry roughly 0.39%. This CDR3 is built from 14 residues. Germline V gives CDR1 SGHRS, CDR2 YFSETQ. V dropped 2 bases and J dropped 2 bases, with 10 bases sitting between them. The chain links TRBV5-1 to TRBJ1-2; D is unclear. This sequence was found in a man aged 18 to 30 in good health. Some clones in this sample may be carry-over from other donors' samples. The sample was naive CD4+ T cells from PBMCs. Stated subset: CD45RA+ positively selected. Written as DNA, the CDR3 is TGCGCCAGCAGCTTTATTTTTGGAAACTATGGCTACACCTTC. Translation gives CASSFIFGNYGYTF.